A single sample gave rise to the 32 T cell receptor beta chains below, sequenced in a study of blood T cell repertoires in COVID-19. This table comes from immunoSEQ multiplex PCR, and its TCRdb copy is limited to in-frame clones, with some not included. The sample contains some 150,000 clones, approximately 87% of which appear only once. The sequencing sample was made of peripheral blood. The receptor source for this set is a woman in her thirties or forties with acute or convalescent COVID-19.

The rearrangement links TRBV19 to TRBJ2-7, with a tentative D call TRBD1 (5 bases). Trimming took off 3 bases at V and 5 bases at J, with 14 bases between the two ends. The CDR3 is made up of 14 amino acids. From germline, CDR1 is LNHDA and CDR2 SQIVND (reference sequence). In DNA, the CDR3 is TGTGCCAGTAGTATCTTCCAGGGATGGGACGAGCAGTACTTC. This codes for CASSIFQGWDEQYF.

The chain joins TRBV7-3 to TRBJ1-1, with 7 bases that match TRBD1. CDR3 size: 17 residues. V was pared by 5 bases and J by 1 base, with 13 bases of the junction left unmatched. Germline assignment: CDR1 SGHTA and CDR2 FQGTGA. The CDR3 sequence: CASSRGDSAVGNTEAFF. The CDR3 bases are TGTGCCAGCAGCCGTGGGGACAGTGCCGTGGGGAACACTGAAGCTTTCTTT. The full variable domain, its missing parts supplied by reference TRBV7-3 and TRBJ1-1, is GAGVSQTPSNKVTEKGKYVELRCDPISGHTALYWYRQSLGQGPEFLIYFQGTGAADDSGLPNDRFFAVRPEGSVSTLKIQRTERGDSAVYLCASSRGDSAVGNTEAFFGQGTRLTVV.

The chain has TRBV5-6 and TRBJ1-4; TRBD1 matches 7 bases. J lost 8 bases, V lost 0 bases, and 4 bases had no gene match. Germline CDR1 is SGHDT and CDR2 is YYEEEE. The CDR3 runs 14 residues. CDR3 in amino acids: CASSLGQGIEKLFF. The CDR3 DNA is TGTGCCAGCAGCTTGGGACAGGGTATAGAAAAACTGTTTTTT.

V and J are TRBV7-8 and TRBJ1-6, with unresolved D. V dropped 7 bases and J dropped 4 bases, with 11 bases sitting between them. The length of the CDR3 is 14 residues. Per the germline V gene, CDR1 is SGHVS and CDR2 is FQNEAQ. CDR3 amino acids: CASTLREYNSPLHF. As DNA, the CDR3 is TGTGCCAGCACCCTTAGGGAGTATAATTCACCCCTCCACTTT.

The CDR3 DNA sequence: TGTGCCAGTAGTTCACAAAGAGGGAATCAGCCCCAGCATTTT. It translates to CASSSQRGNQPQHF. The chain joins TRBV19 to TRBJ1-5, with D unresolved. This CDR3 is built from 14 residues. V was cut by 5 bases and J by 4 bases, with 12 bases left in between. Germline CDR1 is LNHDA and CDR2 is SQIVND (reference sequence).

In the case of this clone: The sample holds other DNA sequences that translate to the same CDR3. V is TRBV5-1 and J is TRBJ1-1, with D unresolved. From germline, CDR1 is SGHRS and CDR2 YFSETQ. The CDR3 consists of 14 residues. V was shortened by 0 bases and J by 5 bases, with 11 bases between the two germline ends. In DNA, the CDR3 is TGCGCCAGCAGCTTGGGACGGGTCGGGACTGAAGCTTTCTTT. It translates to CASSLGRVGTEAFF.

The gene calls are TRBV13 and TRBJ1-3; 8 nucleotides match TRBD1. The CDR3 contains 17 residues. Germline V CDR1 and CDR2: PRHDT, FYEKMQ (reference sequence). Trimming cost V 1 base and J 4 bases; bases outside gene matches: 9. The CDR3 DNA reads TGTGCCAGCAGCTTAGAGTACGGCAGGGGGCTCGGAAACACCATATATTTT. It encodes CASSLEYGRGLGNTIYF.

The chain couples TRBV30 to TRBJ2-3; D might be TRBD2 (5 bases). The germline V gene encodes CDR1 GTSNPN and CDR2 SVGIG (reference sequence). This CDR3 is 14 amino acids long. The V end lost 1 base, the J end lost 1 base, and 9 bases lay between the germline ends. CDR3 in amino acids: CAWSAGSGTDTQYF. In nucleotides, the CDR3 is TGTGCCTGGAGTGCTGGTAGCGGCACAGATACGCAGTATTTT.

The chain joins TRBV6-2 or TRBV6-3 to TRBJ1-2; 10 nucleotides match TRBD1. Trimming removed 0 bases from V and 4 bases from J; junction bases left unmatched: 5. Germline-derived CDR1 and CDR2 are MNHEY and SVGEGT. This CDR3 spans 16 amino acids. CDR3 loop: CASSYSAGQGIYGYTF. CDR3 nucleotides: TGTGCCAGCAGTTACTCGGCGGGACAGGGGATCTATGGCTACACCTTC.

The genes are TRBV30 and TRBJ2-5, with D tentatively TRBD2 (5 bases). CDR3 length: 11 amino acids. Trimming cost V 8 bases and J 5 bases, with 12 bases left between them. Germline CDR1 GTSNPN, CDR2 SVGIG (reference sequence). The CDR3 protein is CAQATGETQYF. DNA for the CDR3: TGTGCCCAGGCAACGGGGGAGACCCAGTACTTC.

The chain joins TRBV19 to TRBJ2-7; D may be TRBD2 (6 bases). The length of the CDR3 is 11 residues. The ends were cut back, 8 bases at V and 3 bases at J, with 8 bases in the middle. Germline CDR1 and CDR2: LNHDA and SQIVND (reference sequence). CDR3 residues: CASGEDYEQYF. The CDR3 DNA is TGTGCCAGTGGGGAGGACTACGAGCAGTACTTC.

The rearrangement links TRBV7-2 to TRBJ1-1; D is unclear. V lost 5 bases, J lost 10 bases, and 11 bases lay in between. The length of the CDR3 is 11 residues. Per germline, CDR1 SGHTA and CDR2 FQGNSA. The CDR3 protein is CASSAYSGAFF. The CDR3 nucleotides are TGTGCCAGCAGCGCCTACAGCGGAGCTTTCTTT.

The CDR3 DNA reads as TGTGCCAGCAGCTTAACCCAGGCCTTTGGCTACACCTTC. Its protein product is CASSLTQAFGYTF. This chain links TRBV11-2 with TRBJ1-2; D uncertain. Trimming took 2 bases from V and 7 from J, leaving 11 bases between them. The germline V gene has CDR1 SGHAT and CDR2 FQNNGV. The CDR3 covers 13 residues.

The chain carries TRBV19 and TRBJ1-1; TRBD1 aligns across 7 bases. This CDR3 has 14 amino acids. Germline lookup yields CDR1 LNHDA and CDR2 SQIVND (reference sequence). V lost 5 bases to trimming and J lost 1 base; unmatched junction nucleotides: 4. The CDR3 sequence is CASSLRGSNTEAFF. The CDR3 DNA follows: TGTGCCAGTAGTCTCAGGGGGTCGAACACTGAAGCTTTCTTT.

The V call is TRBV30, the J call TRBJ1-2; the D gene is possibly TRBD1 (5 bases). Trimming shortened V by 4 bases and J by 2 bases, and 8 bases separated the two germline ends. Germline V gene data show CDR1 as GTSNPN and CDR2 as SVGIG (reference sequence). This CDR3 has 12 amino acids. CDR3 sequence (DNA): TGTGCCTGGAACCCAGGGAACTATGGCTACACCTTC. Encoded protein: CAWNPGNYGYTF.

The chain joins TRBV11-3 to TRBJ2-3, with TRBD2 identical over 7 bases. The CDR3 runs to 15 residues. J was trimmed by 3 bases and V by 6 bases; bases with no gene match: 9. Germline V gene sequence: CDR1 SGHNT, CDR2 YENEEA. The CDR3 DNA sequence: TGTGCCAGCAGTGAGGGCGGGAGACTAACAGATACGCAGTATTTT. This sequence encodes CASSEGGRLTDTQYF. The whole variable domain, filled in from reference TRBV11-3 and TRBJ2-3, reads EAGVVQSPRYKIIEKKQPVAFWCNPISGHNTLYWYLQNLGQGPELLIRYENEEAVDDSQLPKDRFSAERLKGVDSTLKIQPAELGDSAVYLCASSEGGRLTDTQYFGPGTRLTVL.

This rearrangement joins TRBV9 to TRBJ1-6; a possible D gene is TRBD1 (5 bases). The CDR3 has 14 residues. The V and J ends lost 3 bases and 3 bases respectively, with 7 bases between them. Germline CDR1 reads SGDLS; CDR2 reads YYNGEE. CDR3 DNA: TGTGCCAGCAGCGATGACAGCTATAATTCACCCCTCCACTTT. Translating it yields CASSDDSYNSPLHF.

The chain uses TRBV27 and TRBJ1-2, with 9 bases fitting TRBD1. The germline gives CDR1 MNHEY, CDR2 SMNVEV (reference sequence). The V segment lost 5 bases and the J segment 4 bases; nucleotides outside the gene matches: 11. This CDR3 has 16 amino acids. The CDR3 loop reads CASSKQGQGRIYGYTF. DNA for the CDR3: TGTGCCAGCAGTAAACAGGGACAGGGCCGGATCTATGGCTACACCTTC.

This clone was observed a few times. For the CDR3, the DNA is TGTGCCTGGAGTCTAGGTCTTATAACAGATACGCAGTATTTT. Amino acids: CAWSLGLITDTQYF. The chain links TRBV30 to TRBJ2-3; D unresolved. The V and J ends lost 2 bases and 3 bases respectively, with 12 bases between them. The CDR3 has 14 residues. Per the germline V gene, CDR1 is GTSNPN and CDR2 is SVGIG (reference sequence).

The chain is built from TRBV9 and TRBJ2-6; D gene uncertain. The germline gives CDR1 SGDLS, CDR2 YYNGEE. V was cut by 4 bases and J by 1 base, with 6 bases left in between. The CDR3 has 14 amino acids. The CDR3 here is CASSPRSGANVLTF. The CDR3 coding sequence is TGTGCCAGCAGCCCCAGATCTGGGGCCAACGTCCTGACTTTC.

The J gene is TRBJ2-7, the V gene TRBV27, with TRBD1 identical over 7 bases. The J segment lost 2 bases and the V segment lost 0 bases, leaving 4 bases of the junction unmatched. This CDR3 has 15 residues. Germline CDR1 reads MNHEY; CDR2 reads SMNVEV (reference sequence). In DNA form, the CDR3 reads TGTGCCAGCAGTTTATCGCCGGGACAGACCTACGAGCAGTACTTC. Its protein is CASSLSPGQTYEQYF.

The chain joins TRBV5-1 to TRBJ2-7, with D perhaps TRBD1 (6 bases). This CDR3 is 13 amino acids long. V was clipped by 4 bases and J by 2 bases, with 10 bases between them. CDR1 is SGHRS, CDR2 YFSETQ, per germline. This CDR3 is CASSQDRPYEQYF. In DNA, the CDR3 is TGCGCCAGCAGCCAGGACAGACCCTACGAGCAGTACTTC.

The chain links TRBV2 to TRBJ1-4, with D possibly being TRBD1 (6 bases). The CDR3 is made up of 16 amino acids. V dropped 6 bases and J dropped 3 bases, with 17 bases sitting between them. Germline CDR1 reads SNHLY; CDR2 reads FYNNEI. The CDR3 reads CASSKNKGVSNEKLFF. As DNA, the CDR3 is TGTGCCAGCAGCAAAAATAAGGGGGTCTCTAATGAAAAACTGTTTTTT. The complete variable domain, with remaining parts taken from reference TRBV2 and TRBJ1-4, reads EPEVTQTPSHQVTQMGQEVILRCVPISNHLYFYWYRQILGQKVEFLVSFYNNEISEKSEIFDDQFSVERPDGSNFTLKIRSTKLEDSAMYFCASSKNKGVSNEKLFFGSGTQLSVL.

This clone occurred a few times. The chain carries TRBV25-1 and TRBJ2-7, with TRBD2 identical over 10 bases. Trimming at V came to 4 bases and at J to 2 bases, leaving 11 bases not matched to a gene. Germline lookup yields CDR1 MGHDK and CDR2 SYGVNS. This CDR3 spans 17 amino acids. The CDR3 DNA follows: TGTGCCAGCAGTGTCGGTAGGGTTAGCGGGAGGACCTACGAGCAGTACTTC. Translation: CASSVGRVSGRTYEQYF.

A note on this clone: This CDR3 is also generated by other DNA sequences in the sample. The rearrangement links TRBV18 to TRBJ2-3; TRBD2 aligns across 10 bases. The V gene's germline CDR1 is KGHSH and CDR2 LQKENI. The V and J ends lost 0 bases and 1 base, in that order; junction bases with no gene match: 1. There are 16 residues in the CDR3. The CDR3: CASSPPLAGGTDTQYF. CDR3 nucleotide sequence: TGTGCCAGCTCACCACCGCTAGCGGGGGGCACAGATACGCAGTATTTT.

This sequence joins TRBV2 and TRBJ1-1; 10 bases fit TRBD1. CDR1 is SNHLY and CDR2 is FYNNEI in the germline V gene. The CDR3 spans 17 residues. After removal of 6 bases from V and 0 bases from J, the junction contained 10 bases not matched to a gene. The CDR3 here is CASRKWDRGDLNTEAFF. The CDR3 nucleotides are TGTGCCAGCAGAAAATGGGACAGGGGAGACCTGAACACTGAAGCTTTCTTT.

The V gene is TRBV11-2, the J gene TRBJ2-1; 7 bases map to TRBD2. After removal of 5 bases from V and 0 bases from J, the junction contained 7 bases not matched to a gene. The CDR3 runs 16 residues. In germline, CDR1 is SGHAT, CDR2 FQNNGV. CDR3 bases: TGTGCCAGCAGCCCCATAAGCGGGGACTCCTACAATGAGCAGTTCTTC. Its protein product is CASSPISGDSYNEQFF. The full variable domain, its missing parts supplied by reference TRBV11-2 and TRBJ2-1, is EAGVAQSPRYKIIEKRQSVAFWCNPISGHATLYWYQQILGQGPKLLIQFQNNGVVDDSQLPKDRFSAERLKGVDSTLKIQPAKLEDSAVYLCASSPISGDSYNEQFFGPGTRLTVL.

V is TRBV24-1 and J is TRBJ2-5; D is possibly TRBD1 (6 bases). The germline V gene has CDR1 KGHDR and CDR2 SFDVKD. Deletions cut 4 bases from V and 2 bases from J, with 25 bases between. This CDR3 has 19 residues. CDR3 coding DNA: TGTGCCACCAGTGACCTGGTATCCGAGGGGGAAGGAGGACAAGAGACCCAGTACTTC. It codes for CATSDLVSEGEGGQETQYF.

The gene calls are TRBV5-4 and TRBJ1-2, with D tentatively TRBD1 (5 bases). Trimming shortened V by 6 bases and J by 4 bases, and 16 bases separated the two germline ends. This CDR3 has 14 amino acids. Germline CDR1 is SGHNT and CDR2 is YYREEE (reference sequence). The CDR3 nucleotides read TGTGCCAGCACCCTAGGGGCGGGAGGCTATGGCTACACCTTC. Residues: CASTLGAGGYGYTF.

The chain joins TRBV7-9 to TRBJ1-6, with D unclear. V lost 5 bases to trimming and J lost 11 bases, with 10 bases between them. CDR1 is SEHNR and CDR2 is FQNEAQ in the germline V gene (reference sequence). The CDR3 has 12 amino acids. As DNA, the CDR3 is TGTGCCAGCAGCCCGTTGAAGCCACCCCTCCACTTT. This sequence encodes CASSPLKPPLHF.

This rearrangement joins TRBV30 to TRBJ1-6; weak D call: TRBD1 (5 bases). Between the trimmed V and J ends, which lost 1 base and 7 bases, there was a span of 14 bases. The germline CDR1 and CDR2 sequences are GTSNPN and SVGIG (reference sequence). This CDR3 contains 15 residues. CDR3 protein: CAWSGEGPMNSPLHF. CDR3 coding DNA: TGTGCCTGGAGTGGGGAGGGACCGATGAATTCACCCCTCCACTTT.

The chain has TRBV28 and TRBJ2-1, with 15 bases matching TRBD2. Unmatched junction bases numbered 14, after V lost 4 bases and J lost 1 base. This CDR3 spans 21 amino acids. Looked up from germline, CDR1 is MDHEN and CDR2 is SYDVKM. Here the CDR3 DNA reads TGTGCCAGCAGTTATGCCCACGGCCGGGGACTAGCGGGGGGTTCCTACAATGAGCAGTTCTTC. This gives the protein CASSYAHGRGLAGGSYNEQFF.